These 25 T cell receptor beta chains share one sample of origin, sequenced in a study of shared clonotypes between healthy human individuals. Clones were sequenced by immunoSEQ multiplex PCR, and TCRdb holds only the in-frame ones, with some missing. The sample has 600,000 or so clones, 85% to 95% seen once; the top ten hold around 0.11%. The naive CD8 subset, CD45RO-negative cells positively selected for CCR7, excluded terminally differentiated effector memory CD45RA+ cells. Sequenced sample: naive CD8+ T cells sorted from blood. These receptors originate from a woman aged 30 to 39 in good health.

This chain links TRBV30 with TRBJ2-3, with 8 bases lining up with TRBD2. J lost 5 bases, V lost 2 bases, and 15 bases had no gene match. The germline gives CDR1 GTSNPN, CDR2 SVGIG (reference sequence). This CDR3 spans 17 amino acids. CDR3 bases: TGTGCCTGGAGTATCCAAGGCGCGGGAGGCGAGAGAGATACGCAGTATTTT. This translates into CAWSIQGAGGERDTQYF.

This rearrangement joins TRBV29-1 to TRBJ2-2, with D possibly being TRBD1 (6 bases). Per the germline V gene, CDR1 is SQVTM and CDR2 is ANQGSEA. Trimming pared 6 bases from V and 3 bases from J, leaving 14 bases between. The length of the CDR3 is 14 residues. CDR3 region: CSVHSEGDTGELFF. The CDR3 nucleotides are TGCAGCGTACATAGCGAGGGGGACACCGGGGAGCTGTTTTTT.

The rearrangement links TRBV29-1 to TRBJ1-4, with 9 positions matching TRBD1. The V gene end was trimmed by 7 bases and the J gene end by 8 bases; junction bases not matched to a gene: 5. CDR3 length: 12 amino acids. CDR1 is SQVTM and CDR2 is ANQGSEA in the germline V gene. The CDR3, as DNA: TGCAGCGGGAGGGGACAGGGAGAAAAACTGTTTTTT. Its protein product is CSGRGQGEKLFF.

V usage is TRBV11-2 and J usage is TRBJ2-1; D is ambiguous. Germline CDR1 is SGHAT and CDR2 is FQNNGV. The CDR3 covers 12 residues. Trimming cost V 3 bases and J 7 bases, with 7 bases left between them. CDR3: CASSFLRNEQFF. CDR3 in DNA: TGTGCCAGCAGCTTCCTAAGGAATGAGCAGTTCTTC.

This clone has just a few counts. Other DNA sequences in the sample encode the same CDR3. The rearrangement uses TRBV5-4 and TRBJ2-1, with D unclear. The CDR3 covers 11 residues. V was trimmed by 4 bases and J by 5 bases, leaving 4 bases between them. Germline CDR1 reads SGHNT; CDR2 reads YYREEE (reference sequence). For the CDR3, the DNA is TGTGCCAGCAGCCAAAACAATGAGCAGTTCTTC. It is translated as CASSQNNEQFF.

The chain combines TRBV7-2 with TRBJ1-4, with 7 bases that match TRBD1. CDR3 length: 14 residues. Germline assignment: CDR1 SGHTA and CDR2 FQGNSA. J gave up 7 bases and V 4 bases, and 6 bases lay outside the gene matches. This CDR3 is CASSSGTVGEKLFF. DNA of the CDR3: TGTGCCAGCAGCTCCGGGACAGTGGGTGAAAAACTGTTTTTT.

This clone was detected once. This CDR3 is CASSRGGPDYEQYF. The CDR3 DNA sequence: TGTGCCAGCAGTAGGGGCGGGCCCGACTACGAGCAGTACTTC. The V call is TRBV6-1, the J call TRBJ2-7; D may match TRBD1 or TRBD2 (5 bases each). CDR1 and CDR2 (germline): MNHNS, SASEGT. This CDR3 is built from 14 residues. V lost 5 bases to trimming and J lost 3 bases, with 14 bases between them.

Points on this clone: In the same sample, other DNA sequences code for this CDR3. This sequence joins TRBV29-1 and TRBJ2-7, with 7 bases fitting TRBD2. This CDR3 region has 13 residues. CDR1 is SQVTM and CDR2 is ANQGSEA in the germline V gene. The V and J ends lost 0 bases and 2 bases, in that order; junction bases with no gene match: 1. The CDR3 DNA is TGCAGCGTTGAAGAGGGGACTACCTACGAGCAGTACTTC. As protein: CSVEEGTTYEQYF.

This chain links TRBV11-1 with TRBJ2-7; TRBD2 is a possible D gene (6 bases). The CDR3 is 14 residues long. The ends were cut back, 2 bases at V and 2 bases at J, with 10 bases in the middle. Germline CDR1 is SGHAT and CDR2 is FQDESV (reference sequence). The CDR3 loop reads CASSLPTRAYEQYF. DNA for the CDR3: TGTGCCAGCAGCTTACCGACTAGAGCCTACGAGCAGTACTTC.

The chain employs TRBV6-5 and TRBJ1-5; D is uncertain. The germline V gene has CDR1 MNHEY and CDR2 SVGAGI. The length of the CDR3 is 13 residues. V lost 6 bases and J lost 3, with 9 bases in between. DNA for the CDR3: TGTGCCAGCAGCCCCGCTTCCAATCAGCCCCAGCATTTT. Residues: CASSPASNQPQHF.

The chain employs TRBV15 and TRBJ2-5; D is unresolved. The CDR3 consists of 13 residues. CDR1 LNHNV and CDR2 YYDKDF come from the germline V gene (reference sequence). V lost 3 bases to trimming and J lost 1 base, with 6 bases between them. This CDR3 is CATSRSIQETQYF. The CDR3 coding sequence is TGTGCCACCAGCAGGTCCATCCAAGAGACCCAGTACTTC.

V gene TRBV7-7 combines with J gene TRBJ1-5; D is ambiguous. The germline V gene has CDR1 SSHAT and CDR2 FNYEAQ (reference sequence). CDR3 length: 13 amino acids. V shed 5 bases and J shed 6 bases, with 11 bases lying between them. CDR3 nucleotides: TGTGCCAGCAGCCAAGGACCTAGTCAGCCCCAGCATTTT. Its protein product is CASSQGPSQPQHF.

The chain employs TRBV5-6 and TRBJ2-1, with D possibly TRBD1 on 5 matching bases. The CDR3 length is 12 residues. The V end was cut by 4 bases, the J end by 5 bases, with 7 bases between. Germline loops: CDR1 SGHDT, CDR2 YYEEEE. The CDR3 sequence: CASSPQDNEQFF. As DNA, the CDR3 is TGTGCCAGCAGCCCACAGGACAATGAGCAGTTCTTC.

The rearrangement joins TRBV11-2 to TRBJ2-3; D not resolved. Germline assignment: CDR1 SGHAT and CDR2 FQNNGV. Trimming took off 5 bases at V and 1 base at J, with 13 bases between the two ends. The CDR3 spans 15 residues. The CDR3 DNA reads as TGTGCCAGCAGCCCCACCGGTTGGGGCACAGATACGCAGTATTTT. Its protein product is CASSPTGWGTDTQYF.

The rearrangement uses TRBV27 and TRBJ1-5; no definite D call. The CDR3 runs to 15 residues. The V gene's germline CDR1 is MNHEY and CDR2 SMNVEV (reference sequence). Trimming left V 1 base short and J 2 bases short, with 9 bases between. In nucleotides, the CDR3 is TGTGCCAGCAGTTTATTTGGGGTGGGCAATCAGCCCCAGCATTTT. Translating it yields CASSLFGVGNQPQHF.

This sequence joins TRBV7-6 and TRBJ1-3; D uncertain. V was pared by 5 bases and J by 2 bases, with 13 bases between. Germline loops: CDR1 SGHVS, CDR2 FNYEAQ. This CDR3 is built from 15 residues. Here the CDR3 reads CASSPPTGAGNTIYF. In nucleotides, the CDR3 is TGTGCCAGCAGCCCACCCACCGGGGCTGGAAACACCATATATTTT.

This clone is a singleton in its sample. The chain is built from TRBV2 and TRBJ2-1; D call uncertain. CDR3 length: 14 amino acids. CDR1 is SNHLY, CDR2 FYNNEI, per germline. The V gene lost 3 bases and the J gene lost 4 bases, with 10 bases spanning the gap. CDR3 sequence: CASSDRVGYNEQFF. The DNA of the CDR3 is TGTGCCAGCAGTGATAGGGTGGGATACAATGAGCAGTTCTTC.

V is TRBV11-1 and J is TRBJ1-1; weak D call: TRBD1 (5 bases). Germline loops: CDR1 SGHAT, CDR2 FQDESV (reference sequence). V was shortened by 5 bases and J by 7 bases, with 14 bases between the two germline ends. CDR3 size: 13 residues. Here the CDR3 reads CASSPSGAGEAFF. In DNA, the CDR3 is TGTGCCAGCAGCCCCTCCGGGGCGGGTGAAGCTTTCTTT.

This chain joins TRBV5-4 and TRBJ1-2, with D perhaps matching TRBD1 (5 bases). Germline V CDR1 and CDR2: SGHNT, YYREEE (reference sequence). This CDR3 spans 12 amino acids. V lost 3 bases and J lost 4, with 7 bases in between. The CDR3 sequence: CASSSGTYGYTF. For the CDR3, the DNA is TGTGCCAGCAGCTCAGGGACCTATGGCTACACCTTC.

J is TRBJ1-1 and V is TRBV7-9, with TRBD1 as a possible D gene (6 bases). V was clipped by 3 bases and J by 10 bases, with 18 bases between them. The CDR3 is made up of 14 amino acids. Germline CDR1 and CDR2: SEHNR and FQNEAQ (reference sequence). The CDR3 loop is CASSFPDSPRGAFF. In DNA, the CDR3 is TGTGCCAGCAGCTTCCCGGACAGCCCGCGGGGAGCTTTCTTT.

The V call is TRBV14, the J call TRBJ1-2; tentative D call: TRBD1 (6 bases). In germline, CDR1 is SGHDN, CDR2 FVKESK. With 1 base removed from V and 5 bases from J, the gap between germline ends came to 8 bases. This CDR3 is built from 13 residues. Here the CDR3 DNA reads TGTGCCAGCAGCCAAGGGGGGCAGTATGGCTACACCTTC. Translating gives CASSQGGQYGYTF.

The rearrangement uses TRBV7-9 and TRBJ2-1; 7 nucleotides line up with TRBD1. The CDR3 consists of 18 residues. Germline trimming cut 5 bases from V and 0 bases from J; bases unmatched to any gene: 13. Germline V gives CDR1 SEHNR, CDR2 FQNEAQ (reference sequence). CDR3 sequence (DNA): TGTGCCAGCAGCCCGCCGACCGGGACAGAGAGCTCCTACAATGAGCAGTTCTTC. It codes for CASSPPTGTESSYNEQFF.

The chain links TRBV9 to TRBJ1-2; D is possibly TRBD1 (6 bases). This CDR3 spans 14 amino acids. V was cut by 4 bases and J by 8 bases, with 18 bases left in between. Germline CDR1 SGDLS, CDR2 YYNGEE. The CDR3 bases are TGTGCCAGCAGCCGCTCGACAGGCGCGGAGGGCTACACCTTC. The encoded protein is CASSRSTGAEGYTF.

The chain combines TRBV7-9 with TRBJ1-2; D not resolved. V dropped 5 bases and J dropped 6 bases, with 16 bases sitting between them. This CDR3 contains 14 residues. CDR1 is SEHNR, CDR2 FQNEAQ, per germline (reference sequence). Here the CDR3 DNA reads TGTGCCAGCAGCCCAGTCCCTAGTGGGGATGGCTACACCTTC. Translating gives CASSPVPSGDGYTF.

The V and J genes are TRBV29-1 and TRBJ2-7; TRBD1 matches 7 bases. This CDR3 is built from 13 residues. Germline CDR1 SQVTM, CDR2 ANQGSEA. V was clipped by 1 base and J by 6 bases; unmatched bases: 6. CDR3 sequence reads: CSVEVVQGIEQYF. CDR3 DNA: TGCAGCGTTGAAGTTGTACAGGGGATCGAGCAGTACTTC.